One and the same sample provided the 9 T cell receptor beta chains below, sequenced in a study of cytomegalovirus exposure and HLA in healthy donors. A multiplex PCR was run with 60 Vbeta primers and 13 Jbeta primers. Profiling relied on immunoSEQ multiplex PCR, and the TCRdb table lists in-frame clones only, not all of them. The table shows some 180,000 clones, with about 10% occurring only once. The source material was PBMCs. The receptor source for this set is a woman aged 30 to 39 in good health and CMV-seropositive.

The sample holds a few counts of this clone. V usage is TRBV29-1 and J usage is TRBJ2-3; 8 positions match TRBD2. The CDR3 is made up of 16 amino acids. The V gene end was trimmed by 4 bases and the J gene end by 4 bases; junction bases not matched to a gene: 13. Germline CDR1 SQVTM, CDR2 ANQGSEA. In DNA, the CDR3 is TGCAGCGTTGTGACTCGAGCGGGGGATCCCCCAGATACGCAGTATTTT. Translating it yields CSVVTRAGDPPDTQYF.

This clone was observed a few times. The chain recombines TRBV5-1 with TRBJ1-2; D ambiguous. The germline V and J ends were trimmed by 1 base and 8 bases, with 18 bases remaining between them. The CDR3 consists of 15 residues. CDR1 SGHRS and CDR2 YFSETQ come from the germline V gene. CDR3 sequence (DNA): TGCGCCAGCAGCTTGTCTCACGGTGGGTCGGGGGGCTACACCTTC. Its protein product is CASSLSHGGSGGYTF. The whole variable domain, remainder taken from reference TRBV5-1 and TRBJ1-2, is KAGVTQTPRYLIKTRGQQVTLSCSPISGHRSVSWYQQTPGQGLQFLFEYFSETQRNKGNFPGRFSGRQFSNSRSEMNVSTLELGDSALYLCASSLSHGGSGGYTFGSGTRLTVV.

In its sample, this clone was seen a few times. The rearrangement joins TRBV30 to TRBJ2-6; 8 bases match TRBD2. CDR1 and CDR2 (germline): GTSNPN, SVGIG (reference sequence). The V segment lost 0 bases and the J segment 0 bases; nucleotides outside the gene matches: 7. The CDR3 sequence is 18 residues long. Here the CDR3 reads CAWSVRGGRLSGANVLTF. The CDR3 DNA is TGTGCCTGGAGTGTACGGGGGGGAAGGCTCTCTGGGGCCAACGTCCTGACTTTC.

Remarks on this clone: The sample has other DNA sequences that encode this CDR3 too. The chain links TRBV27 to TRBJ2-7; TRBD2 matches 7 bases. CDR1 is MNHEY, CDR2 SMNVEV, per germline (reference sequence). J was trimmed by 2 bases and V by 3 bases; bases with no gene match: 1. The CDR3 extends over 13 amino acids. The CDR3 bases are TGTGCCAGCAGTTTGGGAGGGCCCTACGAGCAGTACTTC. Translated, it gives CASSLGGPYEQYF.

The rearrangement joins TRBV12-5 to TRBJ2-2; 10 bases line up with TRBD1. Germline values: CDR1 LGHNT, CDR2 FRNRAP. This CDR3 contains 14 residues. The V segment lost 4 bases and the J segment 6 bases; nucleotides outside the gene matches: 2. The CDR3 sequence: CASGSGQGAGELFF. The DNA of the CDR3 is TGTGCTAGTGGTTCAGGACAGGGGGCCGGGGAGCTGTTTTTT. Full variable domain (rest looked up from reference TRBV12-5 and TRBJ2-2): DARVTQTPRHKVTEMGQEVTMRCQPILGHNTVFWYRQTMMQGLELLAYFRNRAPLDDSGMPKDRFSAEMPDATLATLKIQPSEPRDSAVYFCASGSGQGAGELFFGEGSRLTVL.

The table lists this clone with a few counts. At one end, the junction sequence differs from germline, possibly due to a read error. The chain is built from TRBV7-7 and TRBJ2-5, with 15 bases aligning to TRBD2. The CDR3 covers 16 residues. Per germline, CDR1 SSHAT and CDR2 FNYEAQ (reference sequence). DNA of the CDR3: TGTGCCAGCAGTTTAGGACTAGCGGGAGGGTATGAGACCCAGTACTTC. Its protein is CASSLGLAGGYETQYF.

This clone was counted between two and nine times. The rearrangement uses TRBV30 and TRBJ1-3; no definite D call. Deletions cut 2 bases from V and 5 bases from J, with 10 bases between. There are 13 residues in the CDR3. Germline V gene lookup returns CDR1 GTSNPN and CDR2 SVGIG (reference sequence). CDR3 nucleotide sequence: TGTGCCTGGAGTACCTTACTGAGAAACACCATATATTTT. Its protein product is CAWSTLLRNTIYF.

This clone came up a few times. This rearrangement joins TRBV2 to TRBJ2-1, with TRBD2 identical over 7 bases. CDR3 length: 13 residues. V lost 6 bases, J lost 6 bases, and 5 bases stayed unmatched. CDR1 is SNHLY and CDR2 is FYNNEI in the germline V gene. This CDR3 is CASRKASGNEQFF. The CDR3 bases are TGTGCCAGCAGGAAGGCTAGCGGCAATGAGCAGTTCTTC.

This rearrangement joins TRBV2 to TRBJ2-5; TRBD2 is a possible D gene (6 bases). The J call may be wrong; the DNA end is better matched by TRBJ2-7. The CDR3 has 13 residues. Germline-derived CDR1 and CDR2 are SNHLY and FYNNEI. CDR3 loop: CASSEAGGGEQYF. The CDR3 DNA is TGTGCCAGCAGTGAAGCGGGGGGAGGCGAGCAGTACTTC.